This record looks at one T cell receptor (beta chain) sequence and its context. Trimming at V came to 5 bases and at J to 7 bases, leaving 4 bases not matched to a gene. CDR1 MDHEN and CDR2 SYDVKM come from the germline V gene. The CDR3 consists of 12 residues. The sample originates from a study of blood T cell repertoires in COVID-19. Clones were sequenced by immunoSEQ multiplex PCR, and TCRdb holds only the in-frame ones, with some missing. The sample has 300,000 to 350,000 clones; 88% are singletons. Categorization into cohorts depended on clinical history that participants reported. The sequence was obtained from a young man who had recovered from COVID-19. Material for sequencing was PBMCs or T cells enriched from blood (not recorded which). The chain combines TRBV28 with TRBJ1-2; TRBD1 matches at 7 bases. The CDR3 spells CASSKGALGYTF. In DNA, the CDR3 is TGTGCCAGCAGTAAGGGGGCGCTTGGCTACACCTTC.